Below, 26 T cell receptor beta chains from the same sample are listed, as sequenced in a study of cytomegalovirus exposure and HLA in healthy donors (dated by TCRdb to about 2017). The library was generated by the immunoSEQ multiplex PCR assay. A mixture of 60 forward primers for TCR Vbeta segments and 13 reverse primers for TCR Jbeta segments was used in the multiplex PCR. TCRdb limited this immuneACCESS table to in-frame rearrangements with V and J called. A share of clones is missing; checked studies link under half to unresolved V genes, and the rest is unexplained. This sample comprises 100,000 or so clones, roughly 80% of them detected only once. Around 5.1% of the sample comes from the top ten. Sequencing was carried out using PBMCs. Every receptor here comes from a female donor in good health and CMV-seropositive.

The gene calls are TRBV5-1 and TRBJ2-1; TRBD2 matches 9 bases. Trimming removed 4 bases from V and 4 bases from J; junction bases left unmatched: 6. This CDR3 spans 15 amino acids. CDR1 SGHRS and CDR2 YFSETQ come from the germline V gene. Here the CDR3 reads CASSPGTSRYNEQFF. CDR3 in DNA: TGCGCCAGCAGCCCCGGGACTAGCCGGTACAATGAGCAGTTCTTC.

V gene TRBV10-2 combines with J gene TRBJ1-2; a possible D gene is TRBD1 (5 bases). From germline, CDR1 is WSHSY and CDR2 SAAADI. The CDR3 is made up of 15 amino acids. V lost 4 bases and J 8 bases, leaving 20 bases between the germline ends. CDR3 amino acids: CASSAGRTLTIGYTF. The CDR3 bases are TGCGCCAGCAGTGCCGGACGGACACTGACGATCGGCTACACCTTC.

The chain employs TRBV18 and TRBJ1-5; D not resolved. CDR1 and CDR2 (germline): KGHSH, LQKENI. V lost 5 bases, J lost 1 base, and 9 bases lay in between. The CDR3 extends over 14 amino acids. This chain's CDR3 is CASSIGPSNQPQHF. CDR3 nucleotides: TGTGCCAGCTCAATCGGTCCGAGCAATCAGCCCCAGCATTTT.

The chain is built from TRBV29-1 and TRBJ2-7; 7 nucleotides line up with TRBD1. CDR1 SQVTM and CDR2 ANQGSEA come from the germline V gene. CDR3 length equals 14 residues. The trim removed 1 base at V and 0 bases at J, leaving 3 bases unmatched. CDR3 in DNA: TGCAGCGTTGAAGGTAGGGACAGCTCCTACGAGCAGTACTTC. Amino acid sequence: CSVEGRDSSYEQYF.

This chain links TRBV7-2 with TRBJ1-1, with D possibly TRBD1 on 6 matching bases. V lost 2 bases and J lost 11, with 15 bases in between. The CDR3 runs to 13 residues. Per germline, CDR1 SGHTA and CDR2 FQGNSA. The CDR3: CASSLSRGMGAFF. The DNA of the CDR3 is TGTGCCAGCAGCTTATCTAGGGGGATGGGGGCTTTCTTT.

This rearrangement joins TRBV28 to TRBJ2-5; perhaps TRBD1 as D (6 bases). Germline lookup yields CDR1 MDHEN and CDR2 SYDVKM. The CDR3 runs to 13 residues. The V end was cut by 6 bases, the J end by 7 bases, with 15 bases between. The CDR3 DNA sequence: TGTGCCAGCAGCTCCGGGACACCAGGGACCCAGTACTTC. It is translated as CASSSGTPGTQYF.

Here the CDR3 reads CAWSTGTSNQPQHF. The DNA of the CDR3 is TGTGCCTGGAGTACAGGGACTAGCAATCAGCCCCAGCATTTT. The chain has TRBV30 and TRBJ1-5, with D perhaps TRBD1 (6 bases). Germline V CDR1 and CDR2: GTSNPN, SVGIG (reference sequence). Between the trimmed V and J ends, which lost 2 bases and 0 bases, there was a span of 8 bases. CDR3 length: 14 residues.

This rearrangement joins TRBV6-1 to TRBJ2-7; 8 bases map to TRBD1. V lost 6 bases and J lost 7; bases outside the gene matches: 5. The CDR3 contains 12 residues. CDR1 MNHNS and CDR2 SASEGT come from the germline V gene. The CDR3: CASRKTGGEQYF. The CDR3 coding sequence is TGTGCCAGCAGGAAAACAGGGGGAGAGCAGTACTTC.

Worth noting for this clone: The germline gene is not matched at one end of the junction; a read error may be the cause. V is TRBV2 and J is TRBJ2-3; 14 nucleotides agree with TRBD2. Germline CDR1 and CDR2: SNHLY and FYNNEI. The CDR3 has 19 amino acids. CDR3 residues: CASREGLAGGPLLVDTQYF. The CDR3, as DNA: TGTGCCAGCAGAGAAGGACTAGCGGGGGGTCCCTTGTTGGTAGATACGCAGTATTTT.

The V and J genes are TRBV7-9 and TRBJ1-3; a weak D match, TRBD1 (5 bases). CDR3 length equals 14 residues. Trimming shortened V by 7 bases and J by 0 bases, and 10 bases separated the two germline ends. From germline, CDR1 is SEHNR and CDR2 FQNEAQ (reference sequence). CDR3 residues: CASILQGSGNTIYF. The CDR3 bases are TGTGCCAGCATCCTCCAGGGCTCTGGAAACACCATATATTTT.

The gene calls are TRBV30 and TRBJ2-5; the match to TRBD2 covers 7 bases. Germline-derived CDR1 and CDR2 are GTSNPN and SVGIG (reference sequence). The CDR3 totals 15 residues. V was pared by 3 bases and J by 0 bases, with 7 bases of the junction left unmatched. The CDR3 coding sequence is TGTGCCTGGAGCCTGCGGGAGTGGTACCAAGAGACCCAGTACTTC. This gives the protein CAWSLREWYQETQYF.

The chain combines TRBV18 with TRBJ2-7; 7 nucleotides match TRBD2. The V gene's germline CDR1 is KGHSH and CDR2 LQKENI. The CDR3 is made up of 13 amino acids. With V trimmed by 8 bases and J by 6 bases, 10 bases remained unmatched. CDR3 sequence: CASIPGGRGEQYF. CDR3 DNA: TGTGCCAGCATCCCAGGAGGGAGGGGCGAGCAGTACTTC.

The chain joins TRBV2 to TRBJ2-2; 9 nucleotides agree with TRBD2. CDR3 length: 15 residues. Per germline, CDR1 SNHLY and CDR2 FYNNEI. V was pared by 5 bases and J by 5 bases, with 6 bases of the junction left unmatched. This CDR3 is CASSWDSGGTGELFF. The CDR3, as DNA: TGTGCCAGCAGTTGGGACAGCGGGGGGACCGGGGAGCTGTTTTTT.

The sample holds a few counts of this clone. The sample has other DNA sequences that encode this CDR3 too. The chain carries TRBV11-3 and TRBJ2-5; D is perhaps TRBD1 (5 bases). Germline V gene sequence: CDR1 SGHNT, CDR2 YENEEA. The CDR3 consists of 13 residues. The V end lost 0 bases, the J end lost 5 bases, and 7 bases lay between the germline ends. Written as DNA, the CDR3 is TGTGCCAGCAGCTTAGACCACAGGGAGACCCAGTACTTC. This sequence encodes CASSLDHRETQYF.

The J gene is TRBJ1-4, the V gene TRBV30; D is undetermined. Trimming left V 1 base short and J 1 base short, with 4 bases between. The CDR3 covers 13 residues. Germline CDR1 GTSNPN, CDR2 SVGIG (reference sequence). CDR3 in amino acids: CAWSGGTNEKLFF. CDR3 nucleotides: TGTGCCTGGAGTGGAGGAACTAATGAAAAACTGTTTTTT.

V usage is TRBV5-1 and J usage is TRBJ1-1; D might be TRBD1 (5 bases). The germline gives CDR1 SGHRS, CDR2 YFSETQ. The CDR3 extends over 16 amino acids. The V end was cut by 0 bases, the J end by 5 bases, with 17 bases between. The CDR3 protein is CASSLAKQGVGTEAFF. The CDR3 region has the DNA TGCGCCAGCAGCTTGGCCAAGCAAGGGGTCGGAACTGAAGCTTTCTTT.

This chain joins TRBV6-4 and TRBJ2-2; the D gene is possibly TRBD1 (6 bases). With 4 bases removed from V and 10 bases from J, the gap between germline ends came to 13 bases. Germline CDR1 and CDR2: MRHNA and SNTAGT. The CDR3 contains 13 residues. CDR3 loop: CASSADSLAELFF. CDR3 in DNA: TGTGCCAGCAGTGCGGACAGTTTGGCGGAGCTGTTTTTT.

This chain joins TRBV4-3 and TRBJ1-6; D is unclear. V was trimmed by 4 bases and J by 0 bases, leaving 10 bases between them. The CDR3 sequence is 16 residues long. Germline CDR1 is LGHNA and CDR2 is YSLEER. The CDR3 sequence is CASSPQGSSYNSPLHF. DNA for the CDR3: TGCGCCAGCAGCCCACAAGGGAGCTCCTATAATTCACCCCTCCACTTT.

V is TRBV5-1 and J is TRBJ2-1, with a tentative D call TRBD2 (6 bases). Germline V lookup: CDR1 SGHRS, CDR2 YFSETQ. The CDR3 runs 15 residues. Trimming pared 0 bases from V and 5 bases from J, leaving 12 bases between. The CDR3 region is CASSLVGGKDNEQFF. The CDR3 nucleotides are TGCGCCAGCAGCTTGGTGGGGGGAAAAGACAATGAGCAGTTCTTC.

This rearrangement joins TRBV6-5 to TRBJ2-7; TRBD1 aligns across 9 bases. CDR3 length: 15 amino acids. Germline values: CDR1 MNHEY, CDR2 SVGAGI. With 0 bases clipped from V and 6 bases from J, the junction kept 6 bases outside the gene matches. The CDR3 DNA reads as TGTGCCAGCAGTTACTCAGGGACAGGGAAGGGCGAGCAGTACTTC. Its translation: CASSYSGTGKGEQYF.

The chain couples TRBV15 to TRBJ2-7, with a weak D call TRBD2 (6 bases). CDR1 and CDR2 (germline): LNHNV, YYDKDF (reference sequence). CDR3 size: 14 residues. Trimming left V 4 bases short and J 2 bases short, with 12 bases between. CDR3 region: CATSTGTVTYEQYF. CDR3 nucleotides: TGTGCCACCAGCACCGGGACTGTCACCTACGAGCAGTACTTC. Variable domain in full (rest from reference TRBV15 and TRBJ2-7): DAMVIQNPRYQVTQFGKPVTLSCSQTLNHNVMYWYQQKSSQAPKLLFHYYDKDFNNEADTPDNFQSRRPNTSFCFLDIRSPGLGDTAMYLCATSTGTVTYEQYFGPGTRLTVT.

The chain is built from TRBV27 and TRBJ2-1; 14 bases align to TRBD2. Germline V gene sequence: CDR1 MNHEY, CDR2 SMNVEV (reference sequence). Trimming cost V 8 bases and J 7 bases; bases outside gene matches: 7. There are 15 residues in the CDR3. The CDR3 sequence is CASGTSGSLANEQFF. CDR3 bases: TGTGCCAGCGGGACTAGCGGGAGTTTGGCGAATGAGCAGTTCTTC.

V is TRBV2 and J is TRBJ1-2; the match to TRBD1 covers 8 bases. Germline V gene lookup returns CDR1 SNHLY and CDR2 FYNNEI. V lost 5 bases and J lost 6; bases outside the gene matches: 5. CDR3 size: 13 residues. CDR3 amino acids: CASSNQGAHGYTF. As DNA, the CDR3 is TGTGCCAGCAGTAACCAGGGGGCCCATGGCTACACCTTC. Full variable domain (remainder filled in from reference TRBV2 and TRBJ1-2): EPEVTQTPSHQVTQMGQEVILRCVPISNHLYFYWYRQILGQKVEFLVSFYNNEISEKSEIFDDQFSVERPDGSNFTLKIRSTKLEDSAMYFCASSNQGAHGYTFGSGTRLTVV.

The chain has TRBV19 and TRBJ1-5; 10 bases agree with TRBD1. The CDR3 spans 16 residues. From germline, CDR1 is LNHDA and CDR2 SQIVND (reference sequence). Trimming took 5 bases from V and 5 from J; bases not matched to a gene: 9. The CDR3 loop is CASSPAGQGIHQPQHF. DNA for the CDR3: TGTGCCAGTAGTCCGGCGGGACAGGGGATTCATCAGCCCCAGCATTTT. The complete variable domain, with remaining parts taken from reference TRBV19 and TRBJ1-5, reads DGGITQSPKYLFRKEGQNVTLSCEQNLNHDAMYWYRQDPGQGLRLIYYSQIVNDFQKGDIAEGYSVSREKKESFPLTVTSAQKNPTAFYLCASSPAGQGIHQPQHFGDGTRLSIL.

The V call is TRBV30, the J call TRBJ1-1; D perhaps matches TRBD1 (5 bases). This CDR3 spans 13 amino acids. Germline assignment: CDR1 GTSNPN and CDR2 SVGIG (reference sequence). V was trimmed by 4 bases and J by 5 bases, leaving 14 bases between them. The CDR3 DNA sequence: TGTGCCTGGAACGGGCAGGGTAGTACTGAAGCTTTCTTT. Translation: CAWNGQGSTEAFF.

The chain carries TRBV6-1 and TRBJ2-2; a weak D match, TRBD2 (6 bases). The CDR3 length is 15 residues. V gave up 0 bases and J gave up 5 bases, with 10 bases separating them. The V gene's germline CDR1 is MNHNS and CDR2 SASEGT. CDR3 in DNA: TGTGCCAGCAGTGAAGCGGGGAGGTCAACCGGGGAGCTGTTTTTT. Translated: CASSEAGRSTGELFF.